The source of this T cell receptor beta chain is a study of blood T cell repertoires in COVID-19 (dated by TCRdb to between 2020 and 2021). Describing the broader study: Samples covering the acute and convalescent phases of COVID-19 were provided by collaborators in the United States, Italy and Spain. Samples were obtained from the ongoing ImmuneRACE study (first 160 participants) and from about 1,300 subjects provided by 6 global collaborators. The dataset comprised deeply sampled blood TCRbeta repertoires from subjects exposed to, actively infected with, or recovered from COVID-19. Where HLA class I and class II types were available, the types were taken from metadata supplied by the sample provider, not from assay-based typing. A de-identified subject ID, COVID-19 status, age in years and sex were almost always included in the sample metadata. The prospective study material was composed of cDNA or gDNA derived from T cells, B-cell-depleted T cells, or PBMCs. A freely available public database, intended as a resource for researchers studying the immune response to SARS-CoV-2, is where the repertoires were released.

Collaborating institutions collected whole blood in K2EDTA tubes following their own protocols. For TCRbeta analysis, collaborators shipped samples in one of three forms: frozen whole blood, isolated PBMCs, or DNA extracted from either of those sample types. Findings and caveats that apply to the study as a whole: Clinical and demographic metadata were provided uncurated, with the amount varying by source and participant.

V is reduced by 1 base and J by 4 bases, leaving a spacing of 13 bases between them. The CDR3 runs 15 amino acids, cysteine and phenylalanine included. Only the CDR3 DNA is retained, 45 bases long and in frame from the first base. The germline V gene encodes CDR1 SGHTA and CDR2 FQGNSA. TCRbeta CDR3 regions were amplified from genomic DNA using the immunoSEQ Assay, a bias-controlled multiplex PCR. The source study handled its data this way. The number of nucleated cells in each sample was estimated by amplification of reference gene primers within the assay. To quantify the absolute abundance of each unique TCRbeta CDR3 rearrangement, sequence reads were collapsed and filtered. Productive Simpson clonality was computed per sample as the square root of Simpson's diversity index over productive rearrangements. Here the immuneACCESS table is served through TCRdb, limited to in-frame sequences with V and J called. Missing clones are a known gap in these copies; in checked studies unresolved V genes cover under half, and the rest lacks a known reason. Clone size and V and J calls were adopted from that table, with D and trimming inferred from the DNA. This sample is represented by under 55,000 clones; 86% of them were singletons. The ten largest clones take up over 4.5% of the sample.

Comments on this clone: Its cognate antigen has yet to be identified. Base qualities are not at hand, and no much larger clone is one base apart.

Material: peripheral blood. This chain is built from TRBV7-2 and TRBJ1-2; TRBD1 could be the D gene, as 5 bases match. The receptor was isolated from a man in his forties or fifties with active COVID-19. The CDR3 protein is CASSLEHQGFYGYTF. The sequenced DNA: TGTGCCAGCAGCTTAGAACACCAGGGTTTCTATGGCTACACCTTC.